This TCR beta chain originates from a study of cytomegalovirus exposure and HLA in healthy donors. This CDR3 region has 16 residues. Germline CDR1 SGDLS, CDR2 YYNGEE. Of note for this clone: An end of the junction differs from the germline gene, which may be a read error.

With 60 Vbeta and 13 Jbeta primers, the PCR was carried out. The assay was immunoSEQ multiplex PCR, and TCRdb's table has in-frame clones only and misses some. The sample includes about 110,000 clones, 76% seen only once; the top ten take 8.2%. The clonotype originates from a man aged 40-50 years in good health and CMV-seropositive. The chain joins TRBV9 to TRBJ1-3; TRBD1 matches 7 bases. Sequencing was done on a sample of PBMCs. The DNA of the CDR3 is TGTGTCAGCAGCGCCTTACAGGGGAAGAGGGGGGACACCATATATTTT. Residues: CVSSALQGKRGDTIYF.